The 13 T cell receptor beta chains listed next were all sequenced from one sample in a study of cytomegalovirus exposure and HLA in healthy donors. Data came from immunoSEQ multiplex PCR; TCRdb stores just in-frame clones and leaves some out. Counted here are about 160,000 clones, about 90% occurring once; the ten biggest clones make up approximately 10%. The sample consisted of PBMCs. Receptors were obtained from a woman between 18 and 29 years old in good health and CMV-seropositive.

This clone was counted many times. The V call is TRBV4-2, the J call TRBJ1-4; D is undetermined. Trimming shortened V by 1 base and J by 0 bases, and 6 bases separated the two germline ends. The CDR3 is made up of 15 amino acids. Germline-derived CDR1 and CDR2 are LGHNA and YNFKEQ. CDR3 sequence (DNA): TGTGCCAGCAGCCAAGGAACGGCAACTAATGAAAAACTGTTTTTT. It is translated as CASSQGTATNEKLFF.

The V and J genes are TRBV28 and TRBJ1-4; no reliable D call. The CDR3 is made up of 14 amino acids. Trimming cost V 7 bases and J 8 bases, with 17 bases left between them. Looked up from germline, CDR1 is MDHEN and CDR2 is SYDVKM. CDR3 in DNA: TGTGCCAGCACCCCTCGAACCCCCGAGGAAAAACTGTTTTTT. The encoded protein is CASTPRTPEEKLFF.

The chain couples TRBV6-4 to TRBJ2-2; 13 nucleotides match TRBD2. Losses at the gene ends were 0 bases for V and 5 bases for J; bases not matched to a gene: 0. Germline values: CDR1 MRHNA, CDR2 SNTAGT. The CDR3 is made up of 16 amino acids. CDR3: CASSDSGLAGTGELFF. The DNA for the CDR3 is TGTGCCAGCAGTGACTCGGGACTAGCGGGGACCGGGGAGCTGTTTTTT.

The chain couples TRBV28 to TRBJ2-7; TRBD1 aligns across 7 bases. This CDR3 has 16 amino acids. Germline CDR1 MDHEN, CDR2 SYDVKM. The V and J ends lost 4 bases and 4 bases, in that order; junction bases with no gene match: 13. The CDR3: CASSSRRQGGGYEQYF. CDR3 DNA sequence: TGTGCCAGCAGTTCCCGCAGACAGGGCGGCGGGTACGAGCAGTACTTC. Looking up the rest from reference TRBV28 and TRBJ2-7 gives the full variable domain: DVKVTQSSRYLVKRTGEKVFLECVQDMDHENMFWYRQDPGLGLRLIYFSYDVKMKEKGDIPEGYSVSREKKERFSLILESASTNQTSMYLCASSSRRQGGGYEQYFGPGTRLTVT.

V is TRBV7-3 and J is TRBJ2-1; D is possibly TRBD2 (5 bases). The germline V gene has CDR1 SGHTA and CDR2 FQGTGA. The CDR3 loop spans 13 amino acids. Trimming stripped 2 bases from V and 7 bases from J, with 9 bases between. The CDR3 region is CASSLDYMNEQFF. In nucleotides, the CDR3 is TGTGCCAGCAGCTTAGACTATATGAATGAGCAGTTCTTC.

The chain joins TRBV7-9 to TRBJ1-1; possibly TRBD1 for D (6 bases). CDR1 SEHNR and CDR2 FQNEAQ come from the germline V gene (reference sequence). CDR3 length: 11 amino acids. V lost 6 bases to trimming and J lost 11 bases, with 13 bases between them. The CDR3 DNA sequence: TGTGCCAGCAGTCTCGACAGGTCGGCTTTCTTT. It encodes CASSLDRSAFF.

The rearrangement links TRBV5-6 to TRBJ2-2, with TRBD1 identical over 12 bases. Per germline, CDR1 SGHDT and CDR2 YYEEEE. V dropped 0 bases and J dropped 6; count of bases not matched to a gene: 6. CDR3 length: 17 residues. In DNA, the CDR3 is TGTGCCAGCAGCTTGGTAGGGGGACAGGGGGCCTCCGGGGAGCTGTTTTTT. It specifies CASSLVGGQGASGELFF.

The chain recombines TRBV7-6 with TRBJ2-1; D is perhaps TRBD2 (6 bases). V lost 1 base and J 0 bases, leaving 7 bases between the germline ends. Germline V gene data show CDR1 as SGHVS and CDR2 as FNYEAQ. The CDR3 runs 15 residues. The CDR3 loop is CASSLDGSSYNEQFF. The CDR3 DNA reads as TGTGCCAGCAGCTTAGACGGGAGCTCCTACAATGAGCAGTTCTTC.

The chain combines TRBV7-8 with TRBJ2-7; 9 bases are a match to TRBD1. This CDR3 is built from 15 residues. In germline, CDR1 is SGHVS, CDR2 FQNEAQ. V gave up 6 bases and J gave up 5 bases; unmatched junction bases: 11. The CDR3 sequence is CASSPNRDRVDEQYF. The DNA of the CDR3 is TGTGCCAGCAGTCCGAACCGGGACAGGGTCGACGAGCAGTACTTC.

This rearrangement joins TRBV10-1 to TRBJ2-2, with TRBD2 matching 13 bases. This CDR3 is built from 16 residues. Trimming removed 5 bases from V and 10 bases from J; junction bases left unmatched: 10. Germline CDR1 WNHNN, CDR2 SYGVQD (reference sequence). The CDR3 reads CASSTLLAGGPSELFF. The CDR3 bases are TGCGCCAGCAGTACCCTACTAGCGGGAGGGCCTTCGGAGCTGTTTTTT.

This clone was picked up one time. This chain uses TRBV6-6 with TRBJ2-7, with D possibly matching TRBD1 (5 bases). V was shortened by 4 bases and J by 1 base, with 5 bases between the two germline ends. There are 12 residues in the CDR3. The V gene's germline CDR1 is MNHNY and CDR2 SVGAGI (reference sequence). Here the CDR3 DNA reads TGTGCCAGCAGTTGGACATCCTACGAGCAGTACTTC. Protein sequence: CASSWTSYEQYF.

V is TRBV9 and J is TRBJ1-4; tentative D call: TRBD1 (5 bases). CDR3 size: 14 residues. From germline, CDR1 is SGDLS and CDR2 YYNGEE. Trimming cost V 5 bases and J 2 bases, with 10 bases left between them. The CDR3 is CASSTGGTNEKLFF. The CDR3, as DNA: TGTGCCAGCAGTACGGGGGGGACTAATGAAAAACTGTTTTTT.

The genes are TRBV19 and TRBJ2-5, with D possibly being TRBD2 (7 bases). The CDR3 has 14 amino acids. Trimming removed 10 bases from V and 7 bases from J, with 22 bases in between. Germline V gene lookup returns CDR1 LNHDA and CDR2 SQIVND (reference sequence). CDR3 amino acids: CATTPGGLGGTQYF. CDR3 coding DNA: TGTGCCACTACCCCGGGTGGACTAGGGGGGACCCAGTACTTC.